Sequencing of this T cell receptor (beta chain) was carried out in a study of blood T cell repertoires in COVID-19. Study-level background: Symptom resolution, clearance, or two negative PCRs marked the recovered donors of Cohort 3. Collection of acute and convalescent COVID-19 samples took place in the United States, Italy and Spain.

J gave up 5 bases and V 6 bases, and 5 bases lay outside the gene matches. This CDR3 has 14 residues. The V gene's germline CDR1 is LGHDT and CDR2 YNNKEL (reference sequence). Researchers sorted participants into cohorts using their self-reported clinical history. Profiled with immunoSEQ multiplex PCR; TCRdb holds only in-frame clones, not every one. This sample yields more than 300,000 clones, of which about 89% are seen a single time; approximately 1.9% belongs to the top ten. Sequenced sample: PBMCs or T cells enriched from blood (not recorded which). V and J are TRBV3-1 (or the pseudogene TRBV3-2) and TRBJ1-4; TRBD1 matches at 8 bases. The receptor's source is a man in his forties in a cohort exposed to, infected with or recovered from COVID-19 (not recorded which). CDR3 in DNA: TGTGCCAGCAGACCCACAGGGGGAAATGAAAAACTGTTTTTT. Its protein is CASRPTGGNEKLFF.